These 14 T cell receptor beta chains originate from one sample sequenced in a study of T cells in Graves' hyperthyroidism and ophthalmopathy. Amplified TCR beta CDR3 regions derived from RNA transcripts. The HTBI primer set served for first-round RT-PCR of the TCR CDR3. TCRdb re-analysed the multiplex PCR reads in MiXCR, keeping a single row per CDR3 protein. Here the sample spans about 270,000 distinct CDR3 sequences, about 20% being singletons. The sample was blood. The source is a man aged 25 to 40 with Graves' ophthalmopathy.

This chain connects TRBV30 to TRBJ2-2; TRBD2 aligns across 10 bases. Germline V CDR1 and CDR2: GTSNPN, SVGIG (reference sequence). Unmatched junction bases numbered 8, after V lost 0 bases and J lost 7 bases. The CDR3 length is 16 residues. The DNA of the CDR3 is TGTGCCTGGAGTGTTGGGCTAGCGGGAGATGGCGGGGAGCTGTTTTTT. Translated, it gives CAWSVGLAGDGGELFF.

A few counts support this clonotype. The chain couples TRBV12-3 or TRBV12-4 to TRBJ2-5, with no clear D. Trimming shortened V by 1 base and J by 5 bases, and 11 bases separated the two germline ends. The CDR3 loop spans 14 amino acids. The CDR3 bases are TGTGCCAGCAGTTTAGATTCCAGTAGGGAGACCCAGTACTTC. This codes for CASSLDSSRETQYF.

At least ten counts were recorded for this clonotype. The chain links TRBV6-6 to TRBJ1-1; no definite D call. The germline V gene has CDR1 MNHNY and CDR2 SVGAGI (reference sequence). The CDR3 is 16 residues long. Trimming stripped 2 bases from V and 2 bases from J, with 15 bases between. This chain's CDR3 is CASSYAAGRLNTEAFF. Written as DNA, the CDR3 is TGTGCCAGCAGTTACGCAGCGGGCAGGCTTAACACTGAAGCTTTCTTT.

This clonotype has just a few counts. The J gene is TRBJ2-1, the V gene TRBV2; 14 bases are shared with TRBD2. CDR1 and CDR2 from the germline V gene are SNHLY and FYNNEI. V was clipped by 3 bases and J by 3 bases; unmatched bases: 7. There are 18 residues in the CDR3. CDR3 amino acids: CASSEGLAGDRNYNEQFF. CDR3 bases: TGTGCCAGCAGTGAGGGACTAGCGGGAGACAGAAACTACAATGAGCAGTTCTTC.

The table lists this clonotype with many counts. The V and J genes are TRBV11-2 and TRBJ2-1; the match to TRBD2 covers 12 bases. The CDR3 has 17 amino acids. Germline CDR1 and CDR2: SGHAT and FQNNGV. The V segment lost 0 bases and the J segment 7 bases; nucleotides outside the gene matches: 7. CDR3 DNA: TGTGCCAGCAGCTTAGACGGACTAGCGGGACGAGTGAATGAGCAGTTCTTC. Protein sequence: CASSLDGLAGRVNEQFF.

At least ten counts were recorded for this clonotype. The rearrangement uses TRBV5-6 and TRBJ1-5; 7 bases are shared with TRBD1. The CDR3 extends over 16 amino acids. CDR1 SGHDT and CDR2 YYEEEE come from the germline V gene. With V trimmed by 3 bases and J by 0 bases, 6 bases remained unmatched. For the CDR3, the DNA is TGTGCCAGCAGCTCCTGGGACAGAAATAGCAATCAGCCCCAGCATTTT. Translated: CASSSWDRNSNQPQHF.

This clonotype showed up many times. The chain couples TRBV2 to TRBJ2-2, with TRBD1 as a possible D gene (6 bases). Per the germline V gene, CDR1 is SNHLY and CDR2 is FYNNEI. The CDR3 runs to 15 residues. Trimming cost V 4 bases and J 1 base, with 10 bases left between them. CDR3 in amino acids: CASSVRTENTGELFF. Here the CDR3 DNA reads TGTGCCAGCAGTGTTAGGACAGAGAACACCGGGGAGCTGTTTTTT.

The V call is TRBV30, the J call TRBJ2-7, with D possibly matching TRBD1 (5 bases). This CDR3 contains 14 residues. Germline CDR1 and CDR2: GTSNPN and SVGIG (reference sequence). The V gene lost 5 bases and the J gene lost 0 bases, with 14 bases spanning the gap. CDR3 region: CAWLDTHTSYEQYF. CDR3 coding DNA: TGTGCCTGGTTGGACACTCATACCTCCTACGAGCAGTACTTC.

In this sample, this clonotype turned up many times. The rearrangement joins TRBV30 to TRBJ2-1; D is ambiguous. V was shortened by 2 bases and J by 3 bases, with 5 bases between the two germline ends. This CDR3 contains 12 residues. The V gene's germline CDR1 is GTSNPN and CDR2 SVGIG (reference sequence). The CDR3 nucleotides are TGTGCCTGGAGTAGACTCTACAATGAGCAGTTCTTC. It yields the protein CAWSRLYNEQFF.

This clonotype was counted ten times or more. This chain links TRBV5-1 with TRBJ2-1; D gene unclear. The CDR3 has 14 residues. Trimming shortened V by 3 bases and J by 6 bases, and 13 bases separated the two germline ends. Germline-derived CDR1 and CDR2 are SGHRS and YFSETQ. The CDR3 loop reads CASSSTPKGNEQFF. In nucleotides, the CDR3 is TGCGCCAGCAGCTCGACGCCTAAAGGCAATGAGCAGTTCTTC.

V usage is TRBV5-1 and J usage is TRBJ2-6, with D hard to call. Germline assignment: CDR1 SGHRS and CDR2 YFSETQ. The V and J ends lost 0 bases and 4 bases respectively, with 20 bases between them. CDR3 size: 19 residues. The CDR3 nucleotides read TGCGCCAGCAGCTTGGCCTTTCAGGATTCTCTTTCCGGGGCCAACGTCCTGACTTTC. This gives the protein CASSLAFQDSLSGANVLTF.

The V and J genes are TRBV19 and TRBJ1-5; D is ambiguous. Germline CDR1 reads LNHDA; CDR2 reads SQIVND (reference sequence). The V gene lost 9 bases and the J gene lost 3 bases, with 12 bases spanning the gap. The CDR3 has 13 amino acids. CDR3 amino acids: CARKSVTNQPQHF. The CDR3 DNA reads as TGTGCCAGGAAGAGCGTTACCAATCAGCCCCAGCATTTT.

This clonotype was counted many times. V and J are TRBV12-3 or TRBV12-4 and TRBJ2-3; D is unclear. Trimming cost V 7 bases and J 0 bases, with 17 bases left between them. This CDR3 region has 16 residues. The CDR3 spells CASTRRRSSSTDTQYF. The CDR3 bases are TGTGCCAGCACCCGCCGAAGATCATCGAGCACAGATACGCAGTATTTT.

This clonotype was recorded a few times. The chain uses TRBV28 and TRBJ2-2; TRBD2 matches at 12 bases. Per germline, CDR1 MDHEN and CDR2 SYDVKM. The CDR3 totals 16 residues. Unmatched junction bases numbered 6, after V lost 3 bases and J lost 7 bases. CDR3 residues: CASSFQLAGGRGELFF. DNA of the CDR3: TGTGCCAGCAGTTTCCAACTAGCGGGAGGCCGCGGGGAGCTGTTTTTT.